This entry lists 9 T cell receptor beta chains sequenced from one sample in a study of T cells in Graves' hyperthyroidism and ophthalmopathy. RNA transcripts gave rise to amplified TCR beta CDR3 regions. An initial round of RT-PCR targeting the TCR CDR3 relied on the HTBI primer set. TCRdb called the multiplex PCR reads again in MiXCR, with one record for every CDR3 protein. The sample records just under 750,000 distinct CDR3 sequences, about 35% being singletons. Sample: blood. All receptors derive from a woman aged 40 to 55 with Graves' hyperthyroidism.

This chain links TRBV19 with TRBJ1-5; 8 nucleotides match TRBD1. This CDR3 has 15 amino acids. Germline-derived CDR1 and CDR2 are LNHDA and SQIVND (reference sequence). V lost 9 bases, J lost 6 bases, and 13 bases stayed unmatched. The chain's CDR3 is CASKASQGVSQPQHF. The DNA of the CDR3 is TGTGCCAGCAAAGCGTCACAGGGGGTGAGTCAGCCCCAGCATTTT.

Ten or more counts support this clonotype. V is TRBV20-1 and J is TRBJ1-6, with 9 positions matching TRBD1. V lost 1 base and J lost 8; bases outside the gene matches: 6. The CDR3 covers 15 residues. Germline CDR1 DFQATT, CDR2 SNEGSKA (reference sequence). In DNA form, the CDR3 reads TGCAGTGCTAGAGTAGGGGGGACAGGGCATTCACCCCTCCACTTT. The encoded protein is CSARVGGTGHSPLHF.

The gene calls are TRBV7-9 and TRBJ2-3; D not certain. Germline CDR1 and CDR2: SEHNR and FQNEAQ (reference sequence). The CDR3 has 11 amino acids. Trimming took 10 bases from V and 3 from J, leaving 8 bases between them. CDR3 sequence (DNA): TGTGCCATGGGCGAAACAGATACGCAGTATTTT. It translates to CAMGETDTQYF.

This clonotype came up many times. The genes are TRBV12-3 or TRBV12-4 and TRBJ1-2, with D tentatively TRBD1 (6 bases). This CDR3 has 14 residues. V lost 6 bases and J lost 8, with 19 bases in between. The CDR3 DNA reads TGTGCCAGCAGAGTTGGGAGGGGGACGGGCGGCTACACCTTC. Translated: CASRVGRGTGGYTF.

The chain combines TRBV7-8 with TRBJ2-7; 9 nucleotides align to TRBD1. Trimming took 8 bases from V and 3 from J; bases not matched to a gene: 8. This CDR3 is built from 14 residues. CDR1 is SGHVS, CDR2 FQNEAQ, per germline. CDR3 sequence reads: CASGPGQGIYEQYF. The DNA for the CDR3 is TGTGCCAGCGGCCCGGGACAGGGTATCTACGAGCAGTACTTC.

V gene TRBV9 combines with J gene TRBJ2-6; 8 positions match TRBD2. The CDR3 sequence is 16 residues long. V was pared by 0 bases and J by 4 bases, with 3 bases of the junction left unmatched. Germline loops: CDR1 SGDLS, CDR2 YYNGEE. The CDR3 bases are TGTGCCAGCAGCGTAGGGGCTAGCGGGGGGGCCAACGTCCTGACTTTC. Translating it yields CASSVGASGGANVLTF.

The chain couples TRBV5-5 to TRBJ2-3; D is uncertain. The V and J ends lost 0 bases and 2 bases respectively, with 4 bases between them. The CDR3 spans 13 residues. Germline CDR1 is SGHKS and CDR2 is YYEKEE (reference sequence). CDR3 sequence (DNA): TGTGCCAGCAGCTTGGACGCCACAGATACGCAGTATTTT. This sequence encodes CASSLDATDTQYF. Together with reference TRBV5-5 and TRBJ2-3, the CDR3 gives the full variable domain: DAGVTQSPTHLIKTRGQQVTLRCSPISGHKSVSWYQQVLGQGPQFIFQYYEKEERGRGNFPDRFSARQFPNYSSELNVNALLLGDSALYLCASSLDATDTQYFGPGTRLTVL.

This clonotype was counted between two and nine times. This CDR3 is CASSPVRGGNIQYF. DNA for the CDR3: TGTGCCAGCAGTCCCGTAAGGGGCGGAAACATTCAGTACTTC. The rearrangement links TRBV7-2 to TRBJ2-5; possibly TRBD1 for D (5 bases). Matching the DNA end better, TRBJ2-4 makes the J call doubtful. This CDR3 is built from 14 residues. The germline V gene has CDR1 SGHTA and CDR2 FQGNSA.

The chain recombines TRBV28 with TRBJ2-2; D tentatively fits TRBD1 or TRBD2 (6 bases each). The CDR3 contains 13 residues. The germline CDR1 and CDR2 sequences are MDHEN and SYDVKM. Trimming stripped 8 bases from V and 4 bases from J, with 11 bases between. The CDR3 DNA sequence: TGTGCCAGCGGTGAGGGGGGCACCGGGGAGCTGTTTTTT. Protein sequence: CASGEGGTGELFF.